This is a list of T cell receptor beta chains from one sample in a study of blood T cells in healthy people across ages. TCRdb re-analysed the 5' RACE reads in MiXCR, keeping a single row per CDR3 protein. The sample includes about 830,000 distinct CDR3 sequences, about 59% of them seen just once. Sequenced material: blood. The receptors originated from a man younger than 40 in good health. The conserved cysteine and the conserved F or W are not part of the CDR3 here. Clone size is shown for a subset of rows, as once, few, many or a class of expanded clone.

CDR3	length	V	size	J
ASSLPLVGDEQF	12	TRBV28	-	TRBJ2-1
ASSVGRTGEREPQH	14	TRBV9	-	TRBJ1-5
ASSESRGPYNSPLH	14	TRBV25-1	-	TRBJ1-6
SAKGQGYEQY	10	TRBV20-1	-	TRBJ2-7
SARDRELDTSYEQY	14	TRBV20-1	-	TRBJ2-7
SARGFQRGANQETQY	15	TRBV20-1	few	-
TSSPLGWSGGPQETQY	16	TRBV27	-	TRBJ2-5
SVGGDGLYGYT	11	TRBV29-1	-	TRBJ1-2
ASQKREIVEWNYGYT	15	TRBV2	-	TRBJ1-2
ASSLGGTGSTDTQY	14	TRBV7-2	-	TRBJ2-3
ASSLQTSFHNEQF	13	TRBV12-3/TRBV12-4	few	TRBJ2-1
ATSTTGEFGKTQY	13	TRBV15	-	TRBJ2-5
ASSPYPQGVGQPQH	14	TRBV7-8	-	TRBJ1-5
ASSPPSRAGYNEQF	14	TRBV18	once	TRBJ2-1
ASSEQGTYLGEQF	13	TRBV6-4	-	TRBJ2-1
ASSSPLTGSEQF	12	TRBV5-6	-	TRBJ2-1
ASSPLRGYREGSYEQY	16	TRBV3-1	-	TRBJ2-7
ASSVRTGIDTQY	12	TRBV27	-	TRBJ2-3
ASRNRAGETQY	11	TRBV6-2/TRBV6-3	-	-
ASGLAPTGEEGETQY	15	TRBV12-5	-	-
ASSYATEVYEQY	12	TRBV6-5	few	TRBJ2-7
ASSLNSRTRIFEQY	14	TRBV5-6	-	-
SGNRGPDTQY	10	TRBV20-1	-	TRBJ2-3
ASSQVTGTCGYT	12	TRBV4-1	-	TRBJ1-2
ASSEALQGVLT	11	TRBV2	-	TRBJ2-6
ASSPDRGEQY	10	TRBV18	-	TRBJ2-7
ASSLLQGLSYEQY	13	TRBV7-2	-	TRBJ2-7
ASSTPGHHYNEQF	13	TRBV28	few	TRBJ2-1
ASSYQDRGMYEQY	13	TRBV27	few	TRBJ2-7